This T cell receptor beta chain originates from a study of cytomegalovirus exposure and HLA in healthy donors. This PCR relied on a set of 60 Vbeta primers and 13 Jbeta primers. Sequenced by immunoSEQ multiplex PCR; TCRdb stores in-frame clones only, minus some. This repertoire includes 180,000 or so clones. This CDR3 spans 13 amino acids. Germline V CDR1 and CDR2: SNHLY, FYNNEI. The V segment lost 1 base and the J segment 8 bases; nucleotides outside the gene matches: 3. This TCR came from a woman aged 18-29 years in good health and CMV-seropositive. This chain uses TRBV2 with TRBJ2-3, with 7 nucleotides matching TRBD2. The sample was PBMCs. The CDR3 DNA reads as TGTGCCAGCAGTGAAGGGGGGGAGGGTACGCAGTATTTT. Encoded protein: CASSEGGEGTQYF.